These 23 T cell receptor beta chains share one sample of origin, sequenced in a study of cytotoxic CD8 clonotypes in ibrutinib-treated CLL. Profiled with immunoSEQ multiplex PCR; TCRdb holds only in-frame clones, not every one. The table shows tens of thousands of clones, with about 84% occurring only once. The sequences come from PBMCs, collected at disease progression, from a patient treated with ibrutinib. The receptors stem from a human donor with chronic lymphocytic leukemia.

This clone appeared once. This chain joins TRBV7-9 and TRBJ2-3; no clear D gene. V was cut by 6 bases and J by 2 bases, with 12 bases left in between. This CDR3 is 14 amino acids long. Germline V gene lookup returns CDR1 SEHNR and CDR2 FQNEAQ (reference sequence). The CDR3 is CASSPTGITDTQYF. CDR3 in DNA: TGTGCCAGCAGTCCGACCGGAATCACAGATACGCAGTATTTT.

The chain combines TRBV10-3 with TRBJ2-1; D ambiguous. This CDR3 contains 17 residues. V was trimmed by 1 base and J by 4 bases, leaving 17 bases between them. Germline-derived CDR1 and CDR2 are ENHRY and SYGVKD. CDR3 in amino acids: CAISEWKGIPLYNEQFF. The CDR3 nucleotides read TGTGCCATCAGTGAGTGGAAGGGAATCCCCCTATACAATGAGCAGTTCTTC.

This CDR3 reads CASSFQVGQETQYF. CDR3 DNA: TGCGCCAGCAGCTTCCAGGTGGGCCAAGAGACCCAGTACTTC. This chain links TRBV5-1 with TRBJ2-5; D is undetermined. The V gene's germline CDR1 is SGHRS and CDR2 YFSETQ. V lost 2 bases and J lost 1, with 9 bases in between. The CDR3 sequence is 14 residues long.

V gene TRBV30 combines with J gene TRBJ2-1; 9 nucleotides align to TRBD1. CDR1 is GTSNPN and CDR2 is SVGIG in the germline V gene (reference sequence). J was trimmed by 8 bases and V by 0 bases; bases with no gene match: 8. This CDR3 comprises 15 residues. The CDR3 DNA sequence: TGTGCCTGGAGTGTTGGGGACAGGGCGTTCTATGAGCAGTTCTTC. Translation: CAWSVGDRAFYEQFF.

The genes are TRBV28 and TRBJ1-3, with 8 bases matching TRBD1. The length of the CDR3 is 17 residues. Germline-derived CDR1 and CDR2 are MDHEN and SYDVKM. V shed 4 bases and J 3 bases; nucleotides not matched to a gene: 11. CDR3 protein: CASSSHLRQGNGNTIYF. CDR3 in DNA: TGTGCCAGCAGTTCGCATCTGAGACAGGGGAATGGAAACACCATATATTTT.

This clone was observed a handful of times. V and J are TRBV28 and TRBJ1-2; D perhaps matches TRBD1 (5 bases). Germline CDR1 and CDR2: MDHEN and SYDVKM. CDR3 length: 13 residues. V shed 5 bases and J shed 3 bases, with 10 bases lying between them. CDR3 residues: CASSAGRDYGYTF. The CDR3 DNA reads TGTGCCAGCAGTGCAGGGAGGGACTATGGCTACACCTTC.

Remarks on this clone: One junction end does not reproduce the germline sequence, and a read error may be involved. The rearrangement uses TRBV7-9 and TRBJ2-1; TRBD1 might be the D (6 bases). From germline, CDR1 is SEHNR and CDR2 FQNEAQ (reference sequence). The CDR3 runs to 13 residues. The CDR3 DNA is TGTGCCAGCAGCTTAAAGAGTCAGGGGCCTGCGATCTTC. Encoded protein: CASSLKSQGPAIF.

The V call is TRBV6-6, the J call TRBJ1-2; the D is unclear. CDR3 length: 16 residues. CDR1 and CDR2 from the germline V gene are MNHNY and SVGAGI (reference sequence). V lost 2 bases and J lost 3, with 16 bases in between. CDR3 region: CASSYLTMRSDYGYTF. For the CDR3, the DNA is TGTGCCAGCAGTTACCTTACTATGAGGTCAGACTATGGCTACACCTTC.

The chain has TRBV29-1 and TRBJ1-1; D gene unclear. The V end lost 1 base, the J end lost 8 bases, and 11 bases lay between the germline ends. The germline V gene has CDR1 SQVTM and CDR2 ANQGSEA. CDR3 length: 12 residues. The CDR3, as DNA: TGCAGCGTTGAAGGCTCGGGGTTAGAAGCTTTCTTT. The encoded protein is CSVEGSGLEAFF.

The genes are TRBV5-1 and TRBJ1-1; D is possibly TRBD1 (5 bases). CDR1 is SGHRS and CDR2 is YFSETQ in the germline V gene. Trimming removed 6 bases from V and 0 bases from J, with 12 bases in between. The CDR3 sequence is 14 residues long. The CDR3 is CASTSGTMNTEAFF. CDR3 nucleotides: TGCGCCAGCACCTCGGGGACGATGAACACTGAAGCTTTCTTT.

The CDR3 is CASSLASVGPNYGYTF. The CDR3 DNA is TGTGCCAGCAGTCTGGCCTCGGTCGGCCCTAACTATGGCTACACCTTC. This chain connects TRBV11-1 to TRBJ1-2; D is uncertain. Germline loops: CDR1 SGHAT, CDR2 FQDESV (reference sequence). The CDR3 runs to 16 residues. V was shortened by 6 bases and J by 0 bases, with 17 bases between the two germline ends.

The V and J genes are TRBV7-9 and TRBJ2-3; a possible D gene is TRBD1 (6 bases). The V gene's germline CDR1 is SEHNR and CDR2 FQNEAQ (reference sequence). This CDR3 spans 13 amino acids. Trimming removed 1 base at V and 6 bases at J, with 8 bases between. The CDR3 here is CASSLEQGDTQYF. CDR3 DNA sequence: TGTGCCAGCAGCTTAGAGCAGGGGGATACGCAGTATTTT.

This chain uses TRBV20-1 with TRBJ1-2; 7 bases fit TRBD1. From germline, CDR1 is DFQATT and CDR2 SNEGSKA (reference sequence). CDR3 length equals 11 residues. CDR3 nucleotide sequence: TGCAGCTATAGGGGGCAGGATGGCTACACCTTC. Translation gives CSYRGQDGYTF.

This clone was seen repeatedly, ten times or more. V is TRBV18 and J is TRBJ2-7; no reliable D call. V was clipped by 5 bases and J by 1 base, with 9 bases between them. CDR1 is KGHSH, CDR2 LQKENI, per germline. This CDR3 is 13 amino acids long. The CDR3 nucleotides are TGTGCCAGCTCAGGTGCAGAGTCCTACGAGCAGTACTTC. It specifies CASSGAESYEQYF.

The chain uses TRBV14 and TRBJ2-3; D may be TRBD2 (6 bases). V was shortened by 1 base and J by 2 bases, with 16 bases between the two germline ends. Germline V lookup: CDR1 SGHDN, CDR2 FVKESK. The CDR3 sequence is 17 residues long. The CDR3 DNA follows: TGTGCCAGCAGCCAAGGTCCGGGACTTATAAACACAGATACGCAGTATTTT. Protein: CASSQGPGLINTDTQYF. Full variable domain (outside the CDR3, taken from reference TRBV14 and TRBJ2-3): EAGVTQFPSHSVIEKGQTVTLRCDPISGHDNLYWYRRVMGKEIKFLLHFVKESKQDESGMPNNRFLAERTGGTYSTLKVQPAELEDSGVYFCASSQGPGLINTDTQYFGPGTRLTVL.

The chain's CDR3 is CASSPTGMNTEAFF. Here the CDR3 DNA reads TGTGCCAGCAGCCCGACAGGGATGAACACTGAAGCTTTCTTT. The chain employs TRBV5-6 and TRBJ1-1; 7 bases match TRBD1. The CDR3 runs to 14 residues. Germline loops: CDR1 SGHDT, CDR2 YYEEEE. Trimming took 4 bases from V and 0 from J; bases not matched to a gene: 3.

The table lists this clone with a few counts. The sample holds other DNA sequences that translate to the same CDR3. The chain carries TRBV18 and TRBJ1-6, with D maybe TRBD1 (5 bases). V was trimmed by 3 bases and J by 7 bases, leaving 10 bases between them. CDR3 size: 14 residues. Looked up from germline, CDR1 is KGHSH and CDR2 is LQKENI. Written as DNA, the CDR3 is TGTGCCAGCTCACCGGGGACGGAAAATTCACCCCTCCACTTT. It is translated as CASSPGTENSPLHF.

As concerns this clone: Other DNA sequences in the sample encode the same CDR3. The V gene is TRBV19, the J gene TRBJ2-3; D is unresolved. V lost 3 bases and J 1 base, leaving 5 bases between the germline ends. Germline assignment: CDR1 LNHDA and CDR2 SQIVND (reference sequence). CDR3 length: 13 residues. This CDR3 reads CASSISGTDTQYF. The CDR3 DNA sequence: TGTGCCAGTAGTATTTCGGGCACAGATACGCAGTATTTT.

The chain links TRBV6-5 to TRBJ1-1; the D is unclear. Trimming took off 0 bases at V and 1 base at J, with 12 bases between the two ends. The CDR3 is 16 residues long. Germline CDR1 reads MNHEY; CDR2 reads SVGAGI. The CDR3 region is CASSYSPPGRNTEAFF. CDR3 DNA: TGTGCCAGCAGTTACTCGCCCCCGGGCAGGAACACTGAAGCTTTCTTT.

The chain links TRBV30 to TRBJ1-5, with a possible D match to TRBD1 (5 bases). Looked up from germline, CDR1 is GTSNPN and CDR2 is SVGIG (reference sequence). This CDR3 has 14 residues. The germline V and J ends were trimmed by 4 bases and 4 bases, with 14 bases remaining between them. The CDR3 sequence is CAWNRQGLNQPQHF. CDR3 bases: TGTGCCTGGAATAGGCAGGGCCTAAATCAGCCCCAGCATTTT.

The gene calls are TRBV2 and TRBJ2-7; D is possibly TRBD1 (5 bases). Germline V gives CDR1 SNHLY, CDR2 FYNNEI. The CDR3 has 14 residues. V was shortened by 6 bases and J by 4 bases, with 16 bases between the two germline ends. The CDR3 spells CASRARIDRYEQYF. For the CDR3, the DNA is TGTGCCAGCAGGGCCCGGATAGACAGATACGAGCAGTACTTC.

This clone was picked up one time. CDR3 sequence reads: CASSFGTGMEQYF. CDR3 nucleotide sequence: TGCGCCAGCAGCTTTGGCACAGGTATGGAGCAGTACTTC. This rearrangement joins TRBV5-1 to TRBJ2-7; D is possibly TRBD1 (5 bases). Germline loops: CDR1 SGHRS, CDR2 YFSETQ. There are 13 residues in the CDR3. V shed 2 bases and J shed 7 bases, with 13 bases lying between them.

The genes are TRBV2 and TRBJ2-2; 9 nucleotides match TRBD2. The CDR3 contains 15 residues. Germline CDR1 SNHLY, CDR2 FYNNEI. Trimming at V came to 7 bases and at J to 5 bases, leaving 8 bases not matched to a gene. CDR3 bases: TGTGCCAGCACGCGGGAGGGTTTTAGGACCGGGGAGCTGTTTTTT. Translated, it gives CASTREGFRTGELFF.